One and the same sample provided the 19 T cell receptor beta chains below, sequenced in a study of vaccination and CD4 T cells after COVID-19. Specified treatment: roughly 10-day PBMC culture with coronavirus spike peptide pools or control peptides (ViraFEST assay). CD4+ T cells that came from the unexposed donor were collected before the COVID-19 pandemic (2011-2018). These TCRs are of unknown antigen specificity. Scientists ran DNA taken from cultured CD4+ T cells through the Oncomine TCR Beta short-read assay for sequencing. TCRdb processed the PCR reads anew with MiXCR; each CDR3 protein has one entry. The repertoire includes 7,000 to 9,000 distinct CDR3 sequences, approximately 32% of them detected once, and approximately 25% sits in the top ten. Sequenced input: CD4+ T cells from blood, cultured in vitro. These receptors all come from a human donor in good health.

This clonotype has only a few counts. The rearrangement uses TRBV7-9 and TRBJ1-1, with D possibly matching TRBD1 (5 bases). V was clipped by 4 bases and J by 6 bases, with 15 bases between them. The CDR3 extends over 14 amino acids. CDR1 SEHNR and CDR2 FQNEAQ come from the germline V gene (reference sequence). In nucleotides, the CDR3 is TGTGCCAGCAGCTCTTCAAGGGGCAGCGCTGAAGCTTTCTTT. The encoded protein is CASSSSRGSAEAFF.

A few counts support this clonotype. V gene TRBV7-9 combines with J gene TRBJ1-2; 7 positions agree with TRBD1. V lost 4 bases, J lost 5 bases, and 7 bases stayed unmatched. This CDR3 has 14 residues. Germline-derived CDR1 and CDR2 are SEHNR and FQNEAQ (reference sequence). For the CDR3, the DNA is TGTGCCAGCAGCTGGTCGGGACAGTCATATGGCTACACCTTC. Amino acids: CASSWSGQSYGYTF. The whole variable domain, filled in from reference TRBV7-9 and TRBJ1-2, reads DTGVSQNPRHKITKRGQNVTFRCDPISEHNRLYWYRQTLGQGPEFLTYFQNEAQLEKSRLLSDRFSAERPKGSFSTLEIQRTEQGDSAMYLCASSWSGQSYGYTFGSGTRLTVV.

The V call is TRBV20-1, the J call TRBJ2-3; perhaps TRBD2 as D (6 bases). The CDR3 spans 17 residues. Trimming took off 4 bases at V and 0 bases at J, with 20 bases between the two ends. Per germline, CDR1 DFQATT and CDR2 SNEGSKA (reference sequence). CDR3 residues: CSANPTRGEGSTDTQYF. Written as DNA, the CDR3 is TGCAGTGCTAATCCCACACGCGGGGAAGGGAGCACAGATACGCAGTATTTT.

The chain carries TRBV18 and TRBJ1-3; TRBD1 aligns across 7 bases. The V gene end was trimmed by 4 bases and the J gene end by 3 bases; junction bases not matched to a gene: 6. Germline V lookup: CDR1 KGHSH, CDR2 LQKENI. CDR3 length equals 15 residues. CDR3 bases: TGTGCCAGCTCACGAAATACAGGGGATGGAAACACCATATATTTT. Residues: CASSRNTGDGNTIYF.

This clonotype was seen only a few times. The rearrangement uses TRBV20-1 and TRBJ1-6; D is uncertain. Looked up from germline, CDR1 is DFQATT and CDR2 is SNEGSKA (reference sequence). The CDR3 contains 14 residues. Trimming removed 2 bases from V and 7 bases from J, with 12 bases in between. CDR3 amino acids: CSARRQLGNSPLHF. In DNA, the CDR3 is TGCAGTGCTAGAAGACAACTAGGAAATTCACCCCTCCACTTT.

This clonotype is classed as medium-sized. This sequence joins TRBV6-1 and TRBJ1-1, with a weak D call TRBD1 (6 bases). The CDR3 loop spans 16 amino acids. CDR1 and CDR2 (germline): MNHNS, SASEGT. Between the trimmed V and J ends, which lost 2 bases and 1 base, there was a span of 14 bases. The CDR3 DNA reads TGTGCCAGCAGTGAAATGAATGGGGGCCCGAACACTGAAGCTTTCTTT. As protein: CASSEMNGGPNTEAFF.

The chain couples TRBV27 to TRBJ1-1; D gene uncertain. Germline V gene lookup returns CDR1 MNHEY and CDR2 SMNVEV (reference sequence). The CDR3 runs to 13 residues. V shed 0 bases and J shed 7 bases, with 9 bases lying between them. This chain's CDR3 is CASSLSPLVEAFF. The DNA of the CDR3 is TGTGCCAGCAGTTTATCCCCCCTCGTTGAAGCTTTCTTT.

V gene TRBV19 combines with J gene TRBJ1-2; the D gene is possibly TRBD1 (5 bases). CDR3 length: 12 residues. Per the germline V gene, CDR1 is LNHDA and CDR2 is SQIVND (reference sequence). Trimming took 3 bases from V and 3 from J, leaving 5 bases between them. The CDR3 DNA is TGTGCCAGTAGTATGACAGACTATGGCTACACCTTC. Translated: CASSMTDYGYTF.

The chain links TRBV12-3 or TRBV12-4 to TRBJ1-2; D gene uncertain. V shed 6 bases and J shed 5 bases, with 10 bases lying between them. The CDR3 contains 12 residues. The CDR3 is CASSRQVYGYTF. CDR3 coding DNA: TGTGCCAGCAGCCGCCAGGTATATGGCTACACCTTC.

There are a few counts of this clonotype. The chain recombines TRBV20-1 with TRBJ1-1, with D tentatively TRBD1 (5 bases). Trimming took off 6 bases at V and 7 bases at J, with 30 bases between the two ends. The CDR3 consists of 17 residues. Germline V gives CDR1 DFQATT, CDR2 SNEGSKA (reference sequence). The DNA for the CDR3 is TGCAGTGCCGACATGAGGGTACTCGGGACGAAATACCTTGAAGCTTTCTTT. It codes for CSADMRVLGTKYLEAFF.

The chain uses TRBV20-1 and TRBJ2-1, with D perhaps TRBD2 (5 bases). Germline-derived CDR1 and CDR2 are DFQATT and SNEGSKA (reference sequence). V lost 0 bases and J lost 0, with 15 bases in between. This CDR3 is built from 17 residues. The CDR3 nucleotides are TGCAGTGCTAGAGATCTCGGGGTTGGGAGCTCCTACAATGAGCAGTTCTTC. This gives the protein CSARDLGVGSSYNEQFF.

V and J are TRBV12-3 or TRBV12-4 and TRBJ2-5; D is uncertain. The CDR3 spans 12 residues. V was shortened by 4 bases and J by 3 bases, with 6 bases between the two germline ends. In nucleotides, the CDR3 is TGTGCCAGCAGTTCCACAGAAGAGACCCAGTACTTC. Amino acids: CASSSTEETQYF.

This clonotype was found a few times. Here the CDR3 DNA reads TGTGCCACCGGGTTCGAGGGGAACACTGAAGCTTTCTTT. The encoded protein is CATGFEGNTEAFF. The chain is built from TRBV24-1 and TRBJ1-1; D is ambiguous. Trimming removed 9 bases from V and 1 base from J, with 11 bases in between. This CDR3 is built from 13 residues. Germline CDR1 KGHDR, CDR2 SFDVKD.

This clonotype was seen only a few times. The rearrangement joins TRBV7-9 to TRBJ1-1, with a tentative D call TRBD1 (5 bases). The CDR3 length is 13 residues. CDR1 and CDR2 from the germline V gene are SEHNR and FQNEAQ (reference sequence). Trimming stripped 6 bases from V and 4 bases from J, with 12 bases between. CDR3 residues: CASRSLGGTEAFF. The DNA for the CDR3 is TGTGCCAGCAGGTCATTGGGGGGCACTGAAGCTTTCTTT.

The sample holds a few counts of this clonotype. The J gene is TRBJ2-7, the V gene TRBV27, with 10 positions matching TRBD1. Germline CDR1 is MNHEY and CDR2 is SMNVEV (reference sequence). The V and J ends lost 6 bases and 7 bases, in that order; junction bases with no gene match: 12. The CDR3 consists of 15 residues. In DNA form, the CDR3 reads TGTGCCAGCAGCCATACCGGGACAGGGGTAGGAGAGCAGTACTTC. This sequence encodes CASSHTGTGVGEQYF.

V and J are TRBV30 and TRBJ1-5; D gene ambiguous. Germline V gene sequence: CDR1 GTSNPN, CDR2 SVGIG (reference sequence). The CDR3 sequence is 13 residues long. The V and J ends lost 4 bases and 3 bases respectively, with 10 bases between them. The CDR3 DNA sequence: TGTGCCTGGACCTCCGAGATCAATCAGCCCCAGCATTTT. Residues: CAWTSEINQPQHF.

This chain connects TRBV20-1 to TRBJ1-5; no clear D. The V and J ends lost 0 bases and 4 bases respectively, with 4 bases between them. This CDR3 contains 12 residues. Germline values: CDR1 DFQATT, CDR2 SNEGSKA (reference sequence). The CDR3 nucleotides read TGCAGTGCTAGAGATCTTAATCAGCCCCAGCATTTT. It specifies CSARDLNQPQHF.

The rearrangement uses TRBV27 and TRBJ2-7, with a possible D match to TRBD2 (5 bases). In germline, CDR1 is MNHEY, CDR2 SMNVEV (reference sequence). The CDR3 sequence is 15 residues long. The V gene lost 2 bases and the J gene lost 2 bases, with 13 bases spanning the gap. In nucleotides, the CDR3 is TGTGCCAGCAGTTTAAGCGCGGGTCAGACCTACGAGCAGTACTTC. It is translated as CASSLSAGQTYEQYF.

This clonotype has only one observation. This rearrangement joins TRBV11-2 to TRBJ2-5, with a weak D call TRBD2 (5 bases). The V end was cut by 4 bases, the J end by 5 bases, with 5 bases between. Germline V lookup: CDR1 SGHAT, CDR2 FQNNGV. The CDR3 has 11 residues. CDR3 nucleotide sequence: TGTGCCAGCAGCTCGGGGGAGACCCAGTACTTC. It codes for CASSSGETQYF.